This T cell receptor (beta chain) was identified during a study of T cell responses to AZD1222 COVID-19 vaccine. Overall study: Pooled in the analysis were second doses at about 4 or about 12 weeks. Findings and caveats of the study: The study found Spike-specific TCR breadth and depth rose after two AZD1222 doses. Clonal diversity was possibly underestimated, and the donors were mostly white British, with more females.

Concerning this clone: Its antigen is still unknown.

Sequencing used immunoSEQ multiplex PCR; TCRdb keeps in-frame clones, though not all of them. This sample yields approximately 200,000 clones, of which around nine tenths are seen a single time; 7.5% to 9.5% belongs to the top ten. The germline gives CDR1 SGHKS, CDR2 YYEKEE (reference sequence). This CDR3 is built from 17 residues. Trimming removed 1 base from V and 5 bases from J; junction bases left unmatched: 13. Material: peripheral blood, obtained on day 0 of AZD1222 vaccination. The V gene is TRBV5-5, the J gene TRBJ1-1; 8 bases fit TRBD1. This receptor was taken from an adult in good health. For the CDR3, the DNA is TGTGCCAGCAGCTTGCCCTCGGGCAGGGGGCTGAGGACTGAAGCTTTCTTT. Translation gives CASSLPSGRGLRTEAFF.